The rows below give T cell receptor beta chains drawn from one sample of a study of shared clonotypes between healthy human individuals. Assay: immunoSEQ multiplex PCR; the TCRdb copy retains only in-frame clones and omits some. The sample shows some 2.1 million clones, about 94% of them seen only once. The specimen sequenced was naive CD8+ T cells sorted from blood. The receptors originated from a young man in good health. Both conserved end residues are part of each CDR3. The D gene is left open where the match is weak. Clone size is given for some rows only: seen once, a few or many times, or a class if the clone is expanded.

V	length	size	J	D	CDR3	DNA
TRBV5-1	15	NA	TRBJ2-7	NA	CASSPRAGPEEEQYF	TGCGCCAGCAGCCCGAGAGCGGGCCCGGAGGAGGAGCAGTACTTC
TRBV27	13	NA	TRBJ2-5	NA	CASSWTAGETQYF	TGTGCCAGCAGTTGGACAGCGGGGGAGACCCAGTACTTC
TRBV28	14	NA	TRBJ2-7	TRBD1	CASSFPGGTYEQYF	TGTGCCAGCAGTTTTCCAGGGGGAACCTACGAGCAGTACTTC
TRBV6-1	17	NA	TRBJ1-5	TRBD1	CASSEFGQGSPDQPQHF	TGTGCCAGCAGTGAATTTGGACAGGGAAGCCCGGATCAGCCCCAGCATTTT
TRBV28	13	NA	TRBJ1-1	NA	CAINGGRGTEAFF	TGTGCCATTAACGGGGGCAGGGGCACTGAGGCTTTCTTT
TRBV15	15	NA	TRBJ2-1	NA	CATSRDAGRQWEQFF	TGTGCCACCAGCAGAGATGCCGGCCGTCAATGGGAGCAGTTCTTC
TRBV6-5	15	NA	TRBJ2-3	TRBD2	CASSPTSGVRDTQYF	TGTGCCAGCAGCCCCACTAGCGGGGTAAGAGATACGCAGTATTTT
TRBV27	13	NA	TRBJ2-7	NA	CASSSSFSYEQYF	TGTGCCAGCAGTTCCTCTTTCTCCTACGAGCAGTACTTC
TRBV9	13	NA	TRBJ1-2	NA	CASSPEGFYGYTF	TGTGCCAGCAGCCCCGAAGGGTTCTATGGCTACACCTTC
TRBV29-1	13	few	TRBJ1-2	TRBD1	CSVAGTGNYGYTF	TGCAGCGTTGCCGGGACAGGGAACTATGGCTACACCTTC
TRBV11-2	13	NA	TRBJ2-5	NA	CASSFRTWETQYF	TGTGCCAGCAGCTTTAGGACGTGGGAGACCCAGTACTTC
TRBV7-6	13	NA	TRBJ2-7	NA	CASSLALREEQYF	TGTGCCAGCAGCTTAGCGCTGAGGGAAGAGCAGTACTTC
TRBV28	15	NA	TRBJ1-3	NA	CASSPQTVSGNTIYF	TGTGCCAGCAGTCCCCAGACTGTTTCTGGAAACACCATATATTTT
TRBV4-2	15	NA	TRBJ2-5	TRBD2	CASSQDMAGEETQYF	TGTGCCAGCAGCCAAGATATGGCGGGAGAAGAGACCCAGTACTTC
TRBV28	11	NA	TRBJ2-3	NA	CASSTANTQYF	TGTGCCAGCAGCACCGCGAATACGCAGTATTTT
TRBV9	15	NA	TRBJ1-2	TRBD1	CASSFVEGAAYGYTF	TGTGCCAGCAGCTTTGTGGAGGGGGCGGCCTATGGCTACACCTTC
TRBV5-1	16	NA	TRBJ2-3	NA	CASSGLALPTSDTQYF	TGCGCCAGCAGCGGGCTAGCGCTACCCACGTCTGATACGCAGTATTTT
TRBV2	14	NA	TRBJ2-3	TRBD2	CARPGTTHTDTQYF	TGTGCCAGACCCGGGACTACTCACACAGATACGCAGTATTTT
TRBV4-3	15	NA	TRBJ1-1	NA	CASSQAFPRNTEAFF	TGCGCCAGCAGCCAAGCTTTCCCCAGGAACACTGAAGCTTTCTTT
TRBV18	14	few	TRBJ2-7	NA	CASSPPGRLYEQYF	TGTGCCAGCTCACCACCGGGACGTCTCTACGAGCAGTACTTC
TRBV4-1	14	NA	TRBJ1-1	NA	CASSQVPDFHEAFF	TGCGCCAGCAGCCAAGTCCCGGACTTCCATGAAGCTTTCTTT
TRBV13	16	NA	TRBJ1-1	NA	CASSLQEGRGNTEAFF	TGTGCCAGCAGCTTACAGGAGGGGCGGGGGAACACTGAAGCTTTCTTT
TRBV4-1	15	NA	TRBJ2-7	TRBD2	CASSPEPGLVLEQYF	TGCGCCAGCAGCCCAGAACCGGGACTAGTGTTGGAGCAGTACTTC
TRBV9	13	NA	TRBJ2-1	TRBD1	CASSLGTDNEQFF	TGTGCCAGCAGCCTCGGGACAGACAATGAGCAGTTCTTC
TRBV14	13	NA	TRBJ2-7	NA	CASSSWGSYEQYF	TGTGCCAGCAGTAGCTGGGGCTCCTACGAGCAGTACTTC
TRBV7-8	14	NA	TRBJ1-2	TRBD1	CASSPGTGGHGYTF	TGTGCCAGCAGCCCCGGGACAGGGGGCCATGGCTACACCTTC
TRBV7-9	13	NA	TRBJ1-2	NA	CASRQDSHYGYTF	TGTGCCAGCAGGCAGGACTCCCACTATGGCTACACCTTC
TRBV6-5	12	NA	TRBJ1-1	NA	CASRGWVTEAFF	TGTGCCAGCAGAGGGTGGGTCACTGAAGCTTTCTTT
TRBV7-6	13	NA	TRBJ2-7	NA	CASSLEGGDEQYF	TGTGCCAGCAGCTTAGAAGGGGGGGACGAGCAGTACTTC
TRBV7-6	16	once	TRBJ1-4	TRBD1	CASSPRQGATNEKLFF	TGTGCCAGCAGCCCTCGACAGGGTGCAACTAATGAAAAACTGTTTTTT
TRBV15	16	NA	TRBJ1-2	NA	CATSRGLTPTNYGYTF	TGTGCCACCAGCAGGGGGTTGACACCCACTAACTATGGCTACACCTTC
TRBV10-2	15	NA	TRBJ2-3	NA	CASTTGHSSTDTQYF	TGCGCCAGCACCACAGGTCACTCTAGCACAGATACGCAGTATTTT
TRBV29-1	15	NA	TRBJ2-1	NA	CSGGTAGQRNNEQFF	TGCAGCGGAGGCACAGCGGGACAGAGAAACAATGAGCAGTTCTTC
TRBV11-3	14	NA	TRBJ2-7	NA	CASSLEDGTYEQYF	TGTGCCAGCAGCTTAGAGGACGGAACCTACGAGCAGTACTTC
TRBV5-4	11	NA	TRBJ2-7	NA	CASSSPGEQYF	TGTGCCAGCTCCTCCCCGGGCGAGCAGTACTTC
TRBV25-1	13	NA	TRBJ2-7	NA	CASSVGETYEQYF	TGTGCCAGCTCTGTGGGAGAGACCTACGAGCAGTACTTC
TRBV12-5	14	NA	TRBJ2-1	NA	CASGSRAEAREQFF	TGTGCTAGTGGTTCCCGAGCGGAGGCCCGTGAGCAGTTCTTC
TRBV5-1	18	NA	TRBJ2-5	TRBD1	CASSLNVWDRGYQETQYF	TGCGCCAGCAGCTTGAACGTTTGGGACAGGGGTTACCAAGAGACCCAGTACTTC
TRBV5-4	13	NA	TRBJ1-2	NA	CASSLVVGQGYTF	TGTGCCAGCAGCTTGGTCGTGGGTCAGGGCTACACCTTC
TRBV7-9	14	NA	TRBJ2-7	NA	CASSPDGSSYEQYF	TGTGCCAGCAGCCCAGACGGGAGCTCCTACGAGCAGTACTTC
TRBV7-9	16	NA	TRBJ1-4	NA	CASSLVGAGWDEKLFF	TGTGCCAGCAGCTTAGTGGGGGCAGGCTGGGATGAAAAACTGTTTTTT